Listed here is a single TCR beta chain. This clonotype is categorized as medium-sized (0.01 to 0.1%). Its cognate antigen has yet to be identified. It has no much larger one-base neighbor in the sample; base qualities were not kept. The sample belongs to a study of spatial heterogeneity in lung cancer (dated by TCRdb to between 2018 and 2021). Study-level background: More beta-chain than alpha-chain transcripts were consistently detected, likely reflecting higher beta-chain transcript abundance. In tumor regions, TCR transcript counts showed a strong correlation with a T cell transcriptional module score from matched bulk RNA-seq. In the raw uncorrected reads, each unique combination of TCR and UMI appeared on average more than ten times. In non-small cell lung cancer, the study made a quantitative comparison of TCR alpha and beta repertoires among multiple tumor regions, matched nontumor lung and blood. Nonsynonymous mutation counts, determined by whole-exome sequencing of tumor tissue, were related to features of the TCR repertoire. At surgery, 220 tumor regions, 63 to 70 matched nontumor lung samples and 56 PBMC samples were TCR-sequenced for both alpha and beta chains. Broader findings and caveats from the paper: TCR-seq coverage of tumor T cells was estimated at only approximately 7% for alpha chains and 11% to 15% for beta chains. The number of expanded intratumoral alpha and beta TCRs correlated with the tumor nonsynonymous mutation count. Confirming at a functional level the hypothesis that regional TCRs recognize regional mutations was considered to require additional single-cell paired TCR alpha and beta sequencing. Counts of ubiquitous and regional expanded TCRs correlated with counts of ubiquitous and regional nonsynonymous mutations, respectively.

In the germline V gene, CDR1 corresponds to SNHLY and CDR2 to FYNNEI. Compared with germline, V lacks 7 bases and J lacks 4 bases; bases without a gene match: 10. Its CDR3 holds 15 amino acids, cysteine through phenylalanine. Of the read, only the CDR3 DNA is kept; its 45 bases are in frame from base 1. Receptors were amplified or captured by 5' RACE. The run used a NextSeq 500. To allow correction of PCR and sequencing errors, the TCR library protocol tagged every TCR cDNA molecule with a unique molecular identifier. In the paper's pipeline: TCR identification, UMI-based error correction and CDR3 extraction were all carried out with Decombinator tools. Expanded TCRs were defined as those above a frequency of 2 per 1,000, corresponding to the top 1% of the tumor frequency distribution. Expanded tumor TCRs statistically deemed absent (corrected P<0.05) from at least one tumor region were classed as regional, and all other expanded tumor TCRs were classed as ubiquitous. Rényi diversity was computed with the R vegan package after subsampling each repertoire 100 times to 5,000 TCRs. To build CDR3 similarity networks, amino acid triplet string-kernel similarity was used, and CDR3s were connected when their pairwise similarity was above 0.82. Using fastp at Q25 and MiXCR, TCRdb reprocessed the public reads and kept productive beta chains. Rows matching on CDR3 protein sequence are summarized as one entry with the most common DNA and genes. The V and J calls shown here were made by TCRdb, not taken from the authors' results. Present in this sample are just over 800 distinct CDR3 sequences, around 9.1% of which were seen just once. Less than 35% of the sample is held by the ten biggest clonotypes.

Per the publication, the time point label means: sample taken at primary tumor resection. The donors were about 71 patients from the lung TRACERx cohort who had early-stage, untreated non-small cell lung cancer. TCR sequencing used whole RNA extracted from tumor and nontumor lung tissue, or from cryopreserved PBMC samples, without cell sorting. Only patients for whom sufficient RNA was available from at least two tumor regions were selected for TCR sequencing. Before being selected, tumor and adjacent nontumor lung specimens were reviewed by a lung pathologist. The rearrangement joined TRBV2 to TRBJ2-1, with 7 bases in between that match TRBD2. The sequence came from a male donor with early-stage non-small cell lung cancer. The sample was lung tumor tissue, taken at surgery. The CDR3 protein sequence reads: CASIFRLADYNEQFF. The nucleotides read TGTGCCAGCATATTTAGGCTAGCGGATTACAATGAGCAGTTCTTC.